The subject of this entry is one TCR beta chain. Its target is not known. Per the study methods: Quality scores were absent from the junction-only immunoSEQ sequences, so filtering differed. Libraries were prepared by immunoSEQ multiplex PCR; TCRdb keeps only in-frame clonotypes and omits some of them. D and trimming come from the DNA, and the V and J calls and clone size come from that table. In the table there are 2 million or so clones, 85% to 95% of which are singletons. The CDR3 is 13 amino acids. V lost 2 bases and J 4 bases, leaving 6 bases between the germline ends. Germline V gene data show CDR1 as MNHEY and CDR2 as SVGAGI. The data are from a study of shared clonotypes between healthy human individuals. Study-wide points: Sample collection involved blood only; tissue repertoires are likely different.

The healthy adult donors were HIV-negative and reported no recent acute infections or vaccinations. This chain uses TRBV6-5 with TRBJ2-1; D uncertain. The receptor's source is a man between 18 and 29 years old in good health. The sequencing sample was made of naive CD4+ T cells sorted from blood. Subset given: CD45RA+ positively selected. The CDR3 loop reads CASSYGKYNEQFF. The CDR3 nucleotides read TGTGCCAGCAGTTACGGGAAATACAATGAGCAGTTCTTC.